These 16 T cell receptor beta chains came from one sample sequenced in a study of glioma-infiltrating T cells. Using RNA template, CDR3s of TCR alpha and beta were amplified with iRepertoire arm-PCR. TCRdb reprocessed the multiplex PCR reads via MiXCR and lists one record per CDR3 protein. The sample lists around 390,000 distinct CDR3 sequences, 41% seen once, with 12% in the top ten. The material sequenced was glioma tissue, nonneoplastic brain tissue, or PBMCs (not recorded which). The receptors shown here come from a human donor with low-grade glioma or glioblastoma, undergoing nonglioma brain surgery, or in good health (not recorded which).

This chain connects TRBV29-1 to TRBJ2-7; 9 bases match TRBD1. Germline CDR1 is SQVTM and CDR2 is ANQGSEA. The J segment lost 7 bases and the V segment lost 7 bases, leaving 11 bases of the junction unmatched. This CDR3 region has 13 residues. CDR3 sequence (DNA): TGCAGCGCCCGGGACAGGGTGTCTGGGGAGCAGTACTTC. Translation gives CSARDRVSGEQYF.

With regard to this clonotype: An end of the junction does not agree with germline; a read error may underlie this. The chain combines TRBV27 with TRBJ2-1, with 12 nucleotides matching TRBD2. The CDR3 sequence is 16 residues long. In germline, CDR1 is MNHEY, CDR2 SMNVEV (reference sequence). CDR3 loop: CASRRLAGVSHNEQFF. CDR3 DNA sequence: TGTGCCAGCAGGCGACTAGCGGGGGTCTCCCACAATGAGCAGTTCTTC.

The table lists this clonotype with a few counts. CDR3 DNA: TGCAGTGCCGCCCTAAGGACGGATAGCAATCAGCCCCAGCATTTT. It encodes CSAALRTDSNQPQHF. This chain connects TRBV20-1 to TRBJ1-5; D gene ambiguous. V was pared by 6 bases and J by 0 bases, with 15 bases between. Germline values: CDR1 DFQATT, CDR2 SNEGSKA (reference sequence). The CDR3 is made up of 15 amino acids.

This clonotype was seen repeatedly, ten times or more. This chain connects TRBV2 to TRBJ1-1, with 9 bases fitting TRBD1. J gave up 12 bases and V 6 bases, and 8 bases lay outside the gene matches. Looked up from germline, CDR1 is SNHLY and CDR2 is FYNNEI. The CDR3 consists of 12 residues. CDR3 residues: CASSPGTGTTFF. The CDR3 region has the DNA TGTGCCAGCAGCCCCGGGACAGGGACGACTTTCTTT. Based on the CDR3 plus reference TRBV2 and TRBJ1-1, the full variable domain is EPEVTQTPSHQVTQMGQEVILRCVPISNHLYFYWYRQILGQKVEFLVSFYNNEISEKSEIFDDQFSVERPDGSNFTLKIRSTKLEDSAMYFCASSPGTGTTFFGQGTRLTVV.

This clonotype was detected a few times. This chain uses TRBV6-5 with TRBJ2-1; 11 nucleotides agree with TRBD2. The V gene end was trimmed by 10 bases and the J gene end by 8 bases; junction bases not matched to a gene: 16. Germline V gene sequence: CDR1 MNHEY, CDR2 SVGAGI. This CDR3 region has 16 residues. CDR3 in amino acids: CATAVRQTSGSHEQFF. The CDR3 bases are TGTGCCACCGCAGTTAGGCAAACTAGCGGGAGTCATGAGCAGTTCTTC.

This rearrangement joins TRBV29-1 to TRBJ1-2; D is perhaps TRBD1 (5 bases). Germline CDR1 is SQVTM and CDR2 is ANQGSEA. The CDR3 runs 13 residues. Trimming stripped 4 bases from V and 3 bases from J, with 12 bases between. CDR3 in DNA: TGCAGCGTTGTTGGTGACAGATACTATGGCTACACCTTC. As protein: CSVVGDRYYGYTF.

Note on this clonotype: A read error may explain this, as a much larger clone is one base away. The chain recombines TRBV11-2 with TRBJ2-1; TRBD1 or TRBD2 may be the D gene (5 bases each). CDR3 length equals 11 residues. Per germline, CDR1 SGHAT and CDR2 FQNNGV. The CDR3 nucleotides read TGTGCCAGCAGTCCGGGACGCCAGCAGTGCTTC. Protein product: CASSPGRQQCF.

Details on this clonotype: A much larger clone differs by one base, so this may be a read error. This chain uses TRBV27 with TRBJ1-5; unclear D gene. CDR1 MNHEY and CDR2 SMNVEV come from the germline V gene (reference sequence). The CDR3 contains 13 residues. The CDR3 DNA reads TGTGCCAGCAGTTTAATGGGCAATCGGCCCCAGCATTTT. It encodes CASSLMGNRPQHF.

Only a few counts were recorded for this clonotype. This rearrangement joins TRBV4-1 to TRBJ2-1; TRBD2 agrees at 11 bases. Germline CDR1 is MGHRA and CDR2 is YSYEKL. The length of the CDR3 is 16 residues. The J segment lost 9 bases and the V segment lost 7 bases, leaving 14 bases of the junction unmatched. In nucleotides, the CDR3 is TGCGCCAGCATGCCTTTAGCGGGAGGGCCGTGGTCTGAGCAGTTCTTC. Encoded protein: CASMPLAGGPWSEQFF.

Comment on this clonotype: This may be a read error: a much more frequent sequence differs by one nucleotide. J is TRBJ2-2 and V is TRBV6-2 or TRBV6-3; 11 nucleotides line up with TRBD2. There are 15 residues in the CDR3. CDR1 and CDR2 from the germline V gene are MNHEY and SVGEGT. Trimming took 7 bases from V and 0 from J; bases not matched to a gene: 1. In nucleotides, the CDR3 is TGTGCCAGCAAGACTAGCGGGGCGAACACCGGGGAGCTGTTTTTT. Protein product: CASKTSGANTGELFF.

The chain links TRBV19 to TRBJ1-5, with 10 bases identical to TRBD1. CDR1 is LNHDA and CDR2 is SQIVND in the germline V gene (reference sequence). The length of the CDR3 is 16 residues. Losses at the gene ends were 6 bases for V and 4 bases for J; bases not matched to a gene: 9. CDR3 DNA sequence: TGTGCCAGTAGCCTTTCGACAGGGGGCAGAAATCAGCCCCAGCATTTT. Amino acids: CASSLSTGGRNQPQHF.

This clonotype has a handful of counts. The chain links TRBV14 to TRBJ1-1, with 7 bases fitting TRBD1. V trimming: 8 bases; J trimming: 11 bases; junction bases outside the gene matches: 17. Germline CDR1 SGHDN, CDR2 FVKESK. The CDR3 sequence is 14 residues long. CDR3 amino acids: CASAKSAGTVEAFF. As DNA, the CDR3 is TGTGCCAGCGCTAAGTCGGCCGGGACAGTTGAGGCTTTCTTT.

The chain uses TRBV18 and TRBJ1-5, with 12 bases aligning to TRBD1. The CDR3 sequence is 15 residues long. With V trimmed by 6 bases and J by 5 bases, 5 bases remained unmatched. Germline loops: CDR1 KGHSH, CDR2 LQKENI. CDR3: CASSGTGGGDQPQHF. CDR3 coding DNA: TGTGCCAGCTCCGGGACAGGGGGCGGCGATCAGCCCCAGCATTTT.

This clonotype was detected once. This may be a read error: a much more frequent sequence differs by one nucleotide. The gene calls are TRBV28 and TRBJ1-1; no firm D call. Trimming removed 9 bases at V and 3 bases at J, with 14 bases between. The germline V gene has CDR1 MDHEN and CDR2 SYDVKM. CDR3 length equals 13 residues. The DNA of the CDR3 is TGTGCCAGAAGCCTCTACCGGGACACTGAAGCTTTCTTT. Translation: CARSLYRDTEAFF.

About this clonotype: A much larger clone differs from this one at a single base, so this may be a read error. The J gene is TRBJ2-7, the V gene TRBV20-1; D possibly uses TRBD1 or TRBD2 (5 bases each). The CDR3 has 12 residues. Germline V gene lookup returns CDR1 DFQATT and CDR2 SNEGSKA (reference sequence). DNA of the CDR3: TGCGGTGCTGGGGGAGACGGCGACGAGCAGTACTTC. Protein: CGAGGDGDEQYF.

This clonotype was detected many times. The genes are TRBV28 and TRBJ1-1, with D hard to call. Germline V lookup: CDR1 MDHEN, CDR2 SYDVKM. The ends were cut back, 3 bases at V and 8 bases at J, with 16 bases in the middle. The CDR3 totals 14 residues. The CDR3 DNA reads TGTGCCAGCAGTTTTTATTTTGCAGGATCGGAAGCTTTCTTT. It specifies CASSFYFAGSEAFF. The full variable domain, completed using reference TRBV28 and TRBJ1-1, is DVKVTQSSRYLVKRTGEKVFLECVQDMDHENMFWYRQDPGLGLRLIYFSYDVKMKEKGDIPEGYSVSREKKERFSLILESASTNQTSMYLCASSFYFAGSEAFFGQGTRLTVV.